The present T cell receptor beta chain was sequenced within a study of blood T cell repertoires in COVID-19. On the study more broadly: Sites across the United States, Italy and Spain contributed samples from acute and convalescent COVID-19. Sources were T cells, B-cell-depleted T cells, or PBMCs; the material itself was cDNA or gDNA.

Germline values: CDR1 MNHEY, CDR2 SMNVEV (reference sequence). V dropped 5 bases and J dropped 2 bases, with 6 bases sitting between them. The CDR3 is 12 residues long. As originally analysed: Reference gene primer amplification gave estimated nucleated cell counts. The method was immunoSEQ multiplex PCR; TCRdb's version includes in-frame clones alone and lacks a portion of them. V, J and clone size derive from that table, while D and trimming were established from the DNA sequence. The sample includes 300,000 to 450,000 clones, 85% of them seen just once. The receptor was isolated from a woman between 18 and 30 years old with acute or convalescent COVID-19. Sequencing used peripheral blood. This chain joins TRBV27 and TRBJ1-1; no clear D gene. The DNA of the CDR3 is TGTGCCAGCAGTACTCTTAACACTGAAGCTTTCTTT. Translating gives CASSTLNTEAFF.